The 23 T cell receptor beta chains below come from one sample, sequenced in a study of cytomegalovirus exposure and HLA in healthy donors. Assay used: immunoSEQ multiplex PCR; TCRdb lists only in-frame clones, some missing. This sample has 260,000 or so clones; roughly 88% occur once, and the top ten carry approximately 0.94%. The specimen sequenced was PBMCs. These receptor sequences come from a young woman in good health and CMV-seronegative.

In DNA form, the CDR3 reads TGTGCCAGCTCACCAAGGACTAGCGAGGCAGATACGCAGTATTTT. Its protein product is CASSPRTSEADTQYF. The V call is TRBV18, the J call TRBJ2-3, with 9 nucleotides matching TRBD2. Germline V gene lookup returns CDR1 KGHSH and CDR2 LQKENI. V was pared by 2 bases and J by 4 bases, with 4 bases of the junction left unmatched. The CDR3 has 15 residues.

The V call is TRBV27, the J call TRBJ2-5; TRBD2 agrees at 13 bases. The CDR3 has 16 amino acids. V trimming: 6 bases; J trimming: 2 bases; junction bases outside the gene matches: 6. Germline lookup yields CDR1 MNHEY and CDR2 SMNVEV (reference sequence). CDR3 DNA: TGTGCCAGCAGCCCGGGACTAGCGGGACTTCAAGAGACCCAGTACTTC. This sequence encodes CASSPGLAGLQETQYF.

The chain combines TRBV4-1 with TRBJ1-1; D call uncertain. With 3 bases removed from V and 7 bases from J, the gap between germline ends came to 9 bases. The CDR3 totals 12 residues. Per germline, CDR1 MGHRA and CDR2 YSYEKL. The CDR3, as DNA: TGCGCCAGCAGCCACCTGTACAATGAAGCTTTCTTT. It specifies CASSHLYNEAFF.

A few counts support this clone. The rearrangement links TRBV5-1 to TRBJ1-2, with D possibly being TRBD1 (5 bases). The CDR3 has 12 residues. Germline CDR1 reads SGHRS; CDR2 reads YFSETQ. V was trimmed by 0 bases and J by 12 bases, leaving 12 bases between them. The DNA for the CDR3 is TGCGCCAGCAGCTTGGCCGGGGGGGAAAACACCTTC. Protein: CASSLAGGENTF.

The sample holds one count of this clone. The J gene is TRBJ2-2, the V gene TRBV7-7; D is possibly TRBD1 (6 bases). The V end was cut by 5 bases, the J end by 3 bases, with 13 bases between. This CDR3 spans 15 amino acids. Per germline, CDR1 SSHAT and CDR2 FNYEAQ (reference sequence). In DNA form, the CDR3 reads TGTGCCAGCAGCGACAAAACAGGGCACACCGGGGAGCTGTTTTTT. Translating gives CASSDKTGHTGELFF.

Here the CDR3 DNA reads TGTGCCAGCTCCGTACTACCCGGGACAGCGAACACTGAAGCTTTCTTT. Residues: CASSVLPGTANTEAFF. The chain is built from TRBV18 and TRBJ1-1, with TRBD1 matching 7 bases. The CDR3 contains 16 residues. The V and J ends lost 6 bases and 1 base, in that order; junction bases with no gene match: 11. In germline, CDR1 is KGHSH, CDR2 LQKENI. The variable domain in full, with the rest retrieved from reference TRBV18 and TRBJ1-1, is NAGVMQNPRHLVRRRGQEARLRCSPMKGHSHVYWYRQLPEEGLKFMVYLQKENIIDESGMPKERFSAEFPKEGPSILRIQQVVRGDSAAYFCASSVLPGTANTEAFFGQGTRLTVV.

This clone was seen only a few times. The sample holds other DNA sequences that translate to the same CDR3. V usage is TRBV30 and J usage is TRBJ1-5; possible D gene TRBD1, 6 bases. Per germline, CDR1 GTSNPN and CDR2 SVGIG (reference sequence). The CDR3 totals 14 residues. Trimming left V 2 bases short and J 2 bases short, with 10 bases between. The CDR3: CAWSIRQGNQPQHF. CDR3 bases: TGTGCCTGGAGTATAAGACAGGGCAATCAGCCCCAGCATTTT.

In the case of this clone: The sample has other DNA sequences that encode this CDR3 too. V gene TRBV9 combines with J gene TRBJ2-7; 11 bases match TRBD2. This CDR3 is 15 amino acids long. Looked up from germline, CDR1 is SGDLS and CDR2 is YYNGEE. V dropped 0 bases and J dropped 4; count of bases not matched to a gene: 3. CDR3 residues: CASSVGTSGHYEQYF. CDR3 nucleotides: TGTGCCAGCAGCGTAGGGACTAGCGGGCATTACGAGCAGTACTTC.

This chain connects TRBV5-1 to TRBJ2-3; a weak D match, TRBD2 (6 bases). The CDR3 totals 15 residues. Between the trimmed V and J ends, which lost 0 bases and 4 bases, there was a span of 12 bases. Per the germline V gene, CDR1 is SGHRS and CDR2 is YFSETQ. The CDR3 protein is CASSLAGEGSDTQYF. The CDR3 region has the DNA TGCGCCAGCAGCTTGGCGGGAGAGGGGTCAGATACGCAGTATTTT.

The chain joins TRBV30 to TRBJ1-2; D is ambiguous. Germline loops: CDR1 GTSNPN, CDR2 SVGIG (reference sequence). This CDR3 region has 13 residues. V was clipped by 4 bases and J by 0 bases, with 9 bases between them. This chain's CDR3 is CAWNAESNYGYTF. The CDR3 DNA reads TGTGCCTGGAATGCCGAGTCTAACTATGGCTACACCTTC.

The rearrangement joins TRBV29-1 to TRBJ2-2, with 10 bases aligning to TRBD1. The CDR3 runs to 15 residues. The V segment lost 3 bases and the J segment 8 bases; nucleotides outside the gene matches: 9. Germline loops: CDR1 SQVTM, CDR2 ANQGSEA. CDR3 in amino acids: CSVEGTGVLLGELFF. The CDR3 region has the DNA TGCAGCGTTGAGGGGACAGGGGTTCTTTTAGGGGAGCTGTTTTTT.

The CDR3 DNA reads as TGTGCCAGCAGTGACGAGGCTCAGCCCCAGCATTTT. Translating gives CASSDEAQPQHF. The V gene is TRBV2, the J gene TRBJ1-5, with D unresolved. CDR1 and CDR2 (germline): SNHLY, FYNNEI. The CDR3 has 12 residues. V dropped 3 bases and J dropped 6 bases, with 6 bases sitting between them.

This sequence joins TRBV27 and TRBJ1-6; 11 bases align to TRBD1. Looked up from germline, CDR1 is MNHEY and CDR2 is SMNVEV (reference sequence). There are 16 residues in the CDR3. Unmatched junction bases numbered 7, after V lost 5 bases and J lost 7 bases. For the CDR3, the DNA is TGTGCCAGCAGTCCAGCCGGGACAGGGGGAAATTCACCCCTCCACTTT. Amino acids: CASSPAGTGGNSPLHF.

The V call is TRBV2, the J call TRBJ2-3; 9 positions match TRBD1. The CDR3 spans 20 residues. CDR1 is SNHLY and CDR2 is FYNNEI in the germline V gene. V lost 5 bases, J lost 0 bases, and 18 bases stayed unmatched. The CDR3 loop reads CASSSLVSRDRDRSTDTQYF. CDR3 DNA: TGTGCCAGCAGTTCACTCGTATCCCGGGACAGGGACCGAAGCACAGATACGCAGTATTTT.

The chain links TRBV6-1 to TRBJ1-2; unclear D gene. Germline loops: CDR1 MNHNS, CDR2 SASEGT. V dropped 1 base and J dropped 6 bases, with 12 bases sitting between them. The CDR3 runs to 14 residues. The CDR3 nucleotides are TGTGCCAGCAGTGAAGGCTTTTCTACCCATGGCTACACCTTC. Protein sequence: CASSEGFSTHGYTF.

The gene calls are TRBV29-1 and TRBJ2-1; D remains ambiguous. V dropped 7 bases and J dropped 3 bases, with 16 bases sitting between them. The CDR3 is 14 residues long. Germline V CDR1 and CDR2: SQVTM, ANQGSEA. CDR3 coding DNA: TGCAGCGCTCTTAACAGCCTCAACTACAATGAGCAGTTCTTC. Protein: CSALNSLNYNEQFF.

The chain is built from TRBV27 and TRBJ1-5, with a tentative D call TRBD1 (5 bases). Germline assignment: CDR1 MNHEY and CDR2 SMNVEV (reference sequence). The CDR3 runs to 17 residues. V gave up 4 bases and J gave up 1 base, with 17 bases separating them. The CDR3 reads CASSSAGMSGSNQPQHF. The CDR3, as DNA: TGTGCCAGCAGTTCTGCAGGGATGAGTGGAAGCAATCAGCCCCAGCATTTT.

This sequence joins TRBV5-4 and TRBJ2-2; D not certain. Germline CDR1 is SGHNT and CDR2 is YYREEE (reference sequence). The CDR3 covers 16 residues. V was trimmed by 0 bases and J by 4 bases, leaving 13 bases between them. The CDR3 region is CASSLDPGRVTGELFF. CDR3 DNA sequence: TGTGCCAGCAGCTTGGATCCGGGTCGCGTCACCGGGGAGCTGTTTTTT.

This chain uses TRBV19 with TRBJ1-2, with 10 bases that match TRBD1. V trimming: 5 bases; J trimming: 0 bases; junction bases outside the gene matches: 3. Germline assignment: CDR1 LNHDA and CDR2 SQIVND (reference sequence). The CDR3 is 15 residues long. The chain's CDR3 is CASSWDRGTNYGYTF. The CDR3 DNA is TGTGCCAGTAGTTGGGACAGGGGAACTAACTATGGCTACACCTTC. Variable domain in full (rest from reference TRBV19 and TRBJ1-2): DGGITQSPKYLFRKEGQNVTLSCEQNLNHDAMYWYRQDPGQGLRLIYYSQIVNDFQKGDIAEGYSVSREKKESFPLTVTSAQKNPTAFYLCASSWDRGTNYGYTFGSGTRLTVV.

The chain couples TRBV7-9 to TRBJ1-1; no clear D. Deletions cut 3 bases from V and 6 bases from J, with 5 bases between. CDR1 is SEHNR and CDR2 is FQNEAQ in the germline V gene (reference sequence). The CDR3 is 11 residues long. CDR3 sequence (DNA): TGTGCCAGCAGCTTCGAGGCTGAAGCTTTCTTT. Translation gives CASSFEAEAFF.

The genes are TRBV7-3 and TRBJ2-6; TRBD1 might be the D (5 bases). The CDR3 spans 17 residues. Germline values: CDR1 SGHTA, CDR2 FQGTGA. Trimming pared 1 base from V and 2 bases from J, leaving 12 bases between. CDR3 residues: CASSLMARVAGANVLTF. The CDR3 region has the DNA TGTGCCAGCAGCTTAATGGCCAGGGTTGCTGGGGCCAACGTCCTGACTTTC.

The rearrangement uses TRBV27 and TRBJ2-4; possible D gene TRBD2, 5 bases. Trimming removed 5 bases at V and 0 bases at J, with 17 bases between. The CDR3 runs to 17 residues. Germline CDR1 is MNHEY and CDR2 is SMNVEV (reference sequence). This chain's CDR3 is CASSPTAVPLAKNIQYF. The CDR3 DNA reads TGTGCCAGCAGTCCAACAGCGGTTCCATTAGCCAAAAACATTCAGTACTTC.

The chain has TRBV11-1 and TRBJ2-5; 13 positions agree with TRBD2. Germline-derived CDR1 and CDR2 are SGHAT and FQDESV (reference sequence). The CDR3 totals 15 residues. J was trimmed by 4 bases and V by 3 bases; bases with no gene match: 2. The CDR3 here is CASSFGLAGVETQYF. The CDR3 DNA follows: TGTGCCAGCAGCTTCGGACTAGCGGGAGTAGAGACCCAGTACTTC.